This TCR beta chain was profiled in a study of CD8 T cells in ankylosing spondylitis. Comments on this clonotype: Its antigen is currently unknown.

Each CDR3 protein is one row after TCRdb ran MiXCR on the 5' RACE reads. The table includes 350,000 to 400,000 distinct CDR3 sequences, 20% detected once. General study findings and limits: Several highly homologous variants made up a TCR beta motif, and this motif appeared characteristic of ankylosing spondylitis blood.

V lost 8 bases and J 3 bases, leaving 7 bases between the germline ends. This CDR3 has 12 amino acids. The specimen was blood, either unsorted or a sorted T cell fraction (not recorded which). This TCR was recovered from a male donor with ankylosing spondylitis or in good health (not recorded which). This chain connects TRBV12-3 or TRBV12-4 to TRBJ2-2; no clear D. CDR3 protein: CASPVDTGELFF. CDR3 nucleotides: TGTGCCAGCCCCGTGGACACCGGGGAGCTGTTTTTT.